A selection of T cell receptor beta chains follows, all from one sample in a study of post-analysis software for immune sequencing data. TCRdb redid the calling of the PCR reads with MiXCR, one entry per CDR3 protein. The sample has more than 350,000 distinct CDR3 sequences; approximately 38% are singletons. Sample: blood. These receptors originate from a girl aged 2 to 9 with multiple sclerosis. The CDR3 runs from the conserved cysteine through the conserved F or W. D genes are given only for firm matches. Some rows have no size entry. The others give once, few or many, or a class for an expanded clone.

cdr3_length,d_call,clone_size,j_call,v_call,cdr3_nt,cdr3_aa
14,TRBD2,NA,TRBJ2-7,TRBV19,TGTGCCAGTAGTATAATCGGACTAGCGAAAGAGCAGTACTTC,CASSIIGLAKEQYF
15,NA,few,TRBJ2-3,TRBV6-6,TGTGCCAGCAGTTATAGAGGTTCTAGCACAGATACGCAGTATTTT,CASSYRGSSTDTQYF
12,NA,few,TRBJ2-7,TRBV12-3/TRBV12-4,TGTGCCAGCAGGGCGGGCTCCTACGAGCAGTACTTC,CASRAGSYEQYF
14,NA,many,TRBJ1-6,TRBV10-3,TGTGCCAGTGGCCATAGGGACGAGAATTCACCCCTCCACTTT,CASGHRDENSPLHF
17,NA,few,TRBJ1-2,TRBV5-1,TGCGCCAGCAGCTCGCGGGGTGTAGGACCAGGTCGAGATGGCTACACCTTC,CASSSRGVGPGRDGYTF
13,NA,NA,TRBJ1-1,TRBV20-1,TGCAGTGTCCCTGAGAGGCGGAACACTGAAGCTTTCTTT,CSVPERRNTEAFF
14,TRBD2,NA,TRBJ2-7,TRBV29-1,TGCAGCGTCGAGACTAGCGGGAACTCCTACGAGCAGTACTTC,CSVETSGNSYEQYF
14,NA,few,TRBJ2-1,TRBV12-3/TRBV12-4,TGTGCCAGCAATCTTGAAGGGGTCAGCAATGAGCAGTTCTTC,CASNLEGVSNEQFF
16,NA,NA,TRBJ2-1,TRBV4-1,TGCGCCAGCAGCCAAGGGAGGTGGCGGAGCTACAATGAGCAGTTCTTC,CASSQGRWRSYNEQFF
15,TRBD1,NA,TRBJ2-7,TRBV6-6,TGTGCCAGCAGTTACCGACAGGGGGGAATTTACGAGCAGTACTTC,CASSYRQGGIYEQYF
14,NA,NA,TRBJ2-4,TRBV4-3,TGCGCCAGCAGTACATCCCTAGCCAAAAACATTCAGTACTTC,CASSTSLAKNIQYF
12,NA,once,TRBJ1-2,TRBV27,TGTGCCAGCAGTCGGGGTTCGGAGGGCTACACCTTC,CASSRGSEGYTF
16,NA,few,TRBJ2-1,TRBV15,TGTGCCACCAGCAGAGACGATGGCCCTACCTACAATGAGCAGTTCTTC,CATSRDDGPTYNEQFF
14,NA,NA,TRBJ2-5,TRBV25-1,TGTGCCAGCAGTGATAGGGAGTGGCGGGAGACCCAGTACTTC,CASSDREWRETQYF
14,NA,NA,TRBJ2-7,TRBV7-9,TGTGCCAGCAGCTTAGGGGGCAGCTTCAATGAGCAGTACTTC,CASSLGGSFNEQYF
12,NA,NA,TRBJ2-7,TRBV28,TGTGCCAGCAGTTTGTATCTGGGGGAGCAGTACTTC,CASSLYLGEQYF
16,NA,NA,TRBJ2-5,TRBV28,TGTGCCAGCAGTTTCCAGCTGGGACCCACCCAAGAGACCCAGTACTTC,CASSFQLGPTQETQYF
14,TRBD1,few,TRBJ2-7,TRBV29-1,TGCAGCGTTGGGCCGGGACAGGGGACCTACGAGCAGTACTTC,CSVGPGQGTYEQYF
16,NA,NA,TRBJ2-6,TRBV4-1,TGCGCCAGCAGCCTCCCGAAGGGATCTGGGGCCAACGTCCTGACTTTC,CASSLPKGSGANVLTF
16,TRBD1,few,TRBJ2-5,TRBV7-3,TGTGCCAGCAGCTTAACTCGGACAGGGCAAGGGGAGACCCAGTACTTC,CASSLTRTGQGETQYF
18,TRBD2,NA,TRBJ2-3,TRBV4-2,TGTGCCAGCAGCCAAGATCCGGGACTAGCGGGCCGCACAGATACGCAGTATTTT,CASSQDPGLAGRTDTQYF
15,NA,NA,TRBJ1-6,TRBV5-5,TGTGCCAGCAGCTTGGGCCCAGGGCGGGATTCACCCCTCCACTTT,CASSLGPGRDSPLHF
16,NA,NA,TRBJ2-5,TRBV5-5,TGTGCCAGCAGCTTGTCTCCCCGAACTACCCAAGAGACCCAGTACTTC,CASSLSPRTTQETQYF
15,NA,NA,TRBJ2-7,TRBV27,TGTGCCAGCAGTCCCCTAGGGACCCACTCCTACGAGCAGTACTTC,CASSPLGTHSYEQYF
14,NA,NA,TRBJ2-7,TRBV4-1,TGCGCCAGCAGCCAGGAATCAGGGTTCTACGAGCAGTACTTC,CASSQESGFYEQYF
14,TRBD2,few,TRBJ2-3,TRBV28,TGTGCCATTGTAGCGGGAGGACTCACAGATACGCAGTATTTT,CAIVAGGLTDTQYF
12,NA,few,TRBJ2-5,TRBV20-1,TGCAGTGCCCGCGGCGCGGTGGAGACCCAGTACTTC,CSARGAVETQYF
14,TRBD1,few,TRBJ1-1,TRBV12-3/TRBV12-4,TGTGCCAGCAGGCCGGGACAGCTGTACACTGAAGCTTTCTTT,CASRPGQLYTEAFF
16,TRBD1,NA,TRBJ1-1,TRBV7-8,TGTGCCAGCAGCGCCCGACAGGGGGAGGGAGGGACTGAAGCTTTCTTT,CASSARQGEGGTEAFF
12,NA,NA,TRBJ2-7,TRBV10-3,TGTGCCATCAACTCTGACTCCTACGAGCAGTACTTC,CAINSDSYEQYF
15,TRBD1,NA,TRBJ1-2,TRBV2,TGTGCCAGCAGTGAAGGGACAGGGGTTAGCTATGGCTACACCTTC,CASSEGTGVSYGYTF
15,TRBD1,few,TRBJ1-5,TRBV12-3/TRBV12-4,TGTGCCAGCAGCCGAGGACAGGGGCCTTATCAGCCCCAGCATTTT,CASSRGQGPYQPQHF
15,NA,few,TRBJ2-5,TRBV11-2,TGTGCCAGCAGCTCGACAGACAGTTACCAAGAGACCCAGTACTTC,CASSSTDSYQETQYF
14,TRBD1,NA,TRBJ1-2,TRBV6-5,TGTGCCAGCACCAAAGGACAGGGAGGCTATGGCTACACCTTC,CASTKGQGGYGYTF
17,NA,NA,TRBJ2-1,TRBV4-1,TGCGCCAGCAGCCAAGATACCGTGCCAAACTCCTACAATGAGCAGTTCTTC,CASSQDTVPNSYNEQFF
17,TRBD1,few,TRBJ2-1,TRBV20-1,TGCAGTGCTAGGACCCACCGGTGGACAGGGGACTTGAATGAGCAGTTCTTC,CSARTHRWTGDLNEQFF
13,NA,NA,TRBJ1-5,TRBV18,TGTGCCAGCTCCCCGGCCCGCAATCAGCCCCAGCATTTT,CASSPARNQPQHF
14,TRBD2,NA,TRBJ2-3,TRBV5-1,TGCGCCAGCAGCGGTGGGAGGGCCCCAGATACGCAGTATTTT,CASSGGRAPDTQYF
15,NA,NA,TRBJ2-1,TRBV12-3/TRBV12-4,TGTGCCAGCAGTTTTAACGGACGCTCCTACAATGAGCAGTTCTTC,CASSFNGRSYNEQFF
13,NA,once,TRBJ2-3,TRBV5-1,TGCGCCAGCAGCCTGGAGGGCCTACAATCTGGGTATTTT,CASSLEGLQSGYF
15,TRBD1,NA,TRBJ2-3,TRBV14,TGTGCCAGCAGCCAGGGGCAGGGGGTAACAGATACGCAGTATTTT,CASSQGQGVTDTQYF
14,TRBD2,NA,TRBJ2-5,TRBV28,TGTGCCAGCAGTTTGTCAGGACTAGCGGGTCAGCAGTACTTC,CASSLSGLAGQQYF
14,NA,NA,TRBJ1-2,TRBV27,TGTGCCAGCCGCCAAGGGGGGAGTCCTCATGGCTACACCTTC,CASRQGGSPHGYTF
17,NA,few,TRBJ2-5,TRBV20-1,TGCAGTGCTAGAGGGACAGCAAGGGTCAAATACCAAGAGACCCAGTACTTC,CSARGTARVKYQETQYF
12,NA,NA,TRBJ1-1,TRBV29-1,TGCAGCGTTGAATGGCTGAACACTGAAGCTTTCTTT,CSVEWLNTEAFF
13,NA,few,TRBJ1-5,TRBV20-1,TGCAGTGCTAGAGTTCAGGGCAATCAGCCCCAGCATTTT,CSARVQGNQPQHF
18,TRBD2,NA,TRBJ2-3,TRBV7-2,TGTGCCAGCAGCTTAGCGCCGGGACTAGCGGGAGGGCCAGATACGCAGTATTTT,CASSLAPGLAGGPDTQYF
14,TRBD2,few,TRBJ2-2,TRBV20-1,TGCAGTGCTAGGACTAGCGGTAACACCGGGGAGCTGTTTTTT,CSARTSGNTGELFF
16,NA,NA,TRBJ1-2,TRBV4-3,TGCGCCAGCAGCCAAGCTAGGCGGTCTCTGAACTATGGCTACACCTTC,CASSQARRSLNYGYTF
13,NA,few,TRBJ2-5,TRBV12-3/TRBV12-4,TGTGCCAGCAGTTTAGTGGGGGCCGGATCCCAGTACTTC,CASSLVGAGSQYF
15,TRBD2,NA,TRBJ2-7,TRBV12-3/TRBV12-4,TGTGCCAGCAGTTTTACGGGAGGTTCCTACAATGAGCAGTACTTC,CASSFTGGSYNEQYF
14,TRBD2,NA,TRBJ2-1,TRBV9,TGTGCCAGCAGCGGCCAGACTAGCGGCAATGAGCAGTTCTTC,CASSGQTSGNEQFF
15,TRBD2,NA,TRBJ2-2,TRBV20-1,TGCAGTGCTAGATCTGGACTAGCCAACACCGGGGAGCTGTTTTTT,CSARSGLANTGELFF
15,NA,NA,TRBJ2-7,TRBV5-1,TGCGCCAGCAGCTTGGTATCAGCCTTTGTCGACGAGCAGTACTTC,CASSLVSAFVDEQYF
12,NA,NA,TRBJ1-1,TRBV30,TGTGCCTGGTTGGGAATGAACACTGAAGCTTTCTTT,CAWLGMNTEAFF
19,NA,many,TRBJ2-6,TRBV7-6,TGTGCCAGCAGCTTAGTTCGGGGCGGTTATTACTCTGGGGCCAACGTCCTGACTTTC,CASSLVRGGYYSGANVLTF
14,NA,NA,TRBJ2-1,TRBV29-1,TGCAGCGTTGACGCGAGGCAGGGGTCAGGTGAGCAGTTCTTC,CSVDARQGSGEQFF
14,TRBD1,NA,TRBJ1-5,TRBV12-3/TRBV12-4,TGTGCCAGCAGTTTCGAGACAGGGTATCAGCCCCAGCATTTT,CASSFETGYQPQHF
16,NA,NA,TRBJ1-4,TRBV20-1,TGCAGTGCTAGAGATGAGGGGGGAGCGGCTAATGAAAAACTGTTTTTT,CSARDEGGAANEKLFF